The 4 T cell receptor beta chains below come from one sample, sequenced in a study of T-cell memory formation after mild COVID-19. TCRdb ran MiXCR on the 5' RACE reads and lists one entry per CDR3 protein. The sample records under 150,000 distinct CDR3 sequences, 20% to 25% being singletons. The specimen was PBMCs or a T cell subset sorted from them (not recorded which). The receptors stem from a man between 18 and 29 years old who had mild COVID-19 (a few samples of this study predate the infection). Cell type and time point are not known.

The chain joins TRBV20-1 to TRBJ2-5; the D is unclear. Trimming removed 2 bases at V and 1 base at J, with 8 bases between. The CDR3 has 13 residues. Per the germline V gene, CDR1 is DFQATT and CDR2 is SNEGSKA (reference sequence). The CDR3 is CSARPGLQETQYF. CDR3 bases: TGCAGTGCTAGACCGGGTCTCCAAGAGACCCAGTACTTC.

As for this clonotype: The germline gene is not matched at one end of the junction; a read error may be the cause. V and J are TRBV7-3 and TRBJ2-3; 7 bases agree with TRBD2. The CDR3 sequence is 19 residues long. In germline, CDR1 is SGHTA, CDR2 FQGTGA. Written as DNA, the CDR3 is TGTGCCAGCATCTTAACAGGCGACTTCGGTAGCGGGCACACAGATACGCAGTATTTT. It yields the protein CASILTGDFGSGHTDTQYF.

This clonotype was recorded a few times. The V and J genes are TRBV2 and TRBJ1-4, with 7 positions matching TRBD1. The CDR3 runs 18 residues. V shed 8 bases, J shed 8 bases, and the junction held 23 bases outside the gene matches. Germline lookup yields CDR1 SNHLY and CDR2 FYNNEI. The CDR3 DNA reads as TGTGCCAGCGGACAAATTAGGGGGCCCAGGGATCTTGGAGAAAAACTGTTTTTT. This translates into CASGQIRGPRDLGEKLFF.

The chain has TRBV4-1 and TRBJ1-1; D gene ambiguous. This CDR3 has 14 residues. V dropped 1 base and J dropped 4 bases, with 10 bases sitting between them. Germline V lookup: CDR1 MGHRA, CDR2 YSYEKL. CDR3 protein: CASSQGTFGTEAFF. CDR3 nucleotides: TGCGCCAGCAGCCAAGGGACGTTTGGCACTGAAGCTTTCTTT.